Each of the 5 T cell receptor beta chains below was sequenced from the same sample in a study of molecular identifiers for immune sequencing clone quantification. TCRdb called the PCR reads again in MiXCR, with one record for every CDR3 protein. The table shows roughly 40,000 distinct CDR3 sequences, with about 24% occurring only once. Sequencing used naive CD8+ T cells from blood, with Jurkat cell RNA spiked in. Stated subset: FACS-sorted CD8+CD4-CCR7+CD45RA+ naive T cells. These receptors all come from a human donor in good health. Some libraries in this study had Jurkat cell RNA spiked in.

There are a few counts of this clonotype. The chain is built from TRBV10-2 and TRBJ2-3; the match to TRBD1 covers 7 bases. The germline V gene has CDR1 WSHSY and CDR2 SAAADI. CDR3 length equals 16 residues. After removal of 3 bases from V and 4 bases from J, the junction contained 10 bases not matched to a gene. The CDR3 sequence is CASSDQDRIVADTQYF. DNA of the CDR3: TGCGCCAGCAGTGACCAGGACAGGATTGTGGCAGATACGCAGTATTTT.

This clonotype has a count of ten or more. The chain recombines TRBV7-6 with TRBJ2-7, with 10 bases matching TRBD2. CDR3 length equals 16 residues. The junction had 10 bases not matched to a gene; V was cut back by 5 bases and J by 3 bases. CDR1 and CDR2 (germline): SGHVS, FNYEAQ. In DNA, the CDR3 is TGTGCCAGCAGCGCTGAGGCTAGCGGGGGTATCTACGAGCAGTACTTC. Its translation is CASSAEASGGIYEQYF. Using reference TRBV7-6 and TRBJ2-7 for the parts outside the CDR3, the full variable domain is GAGVSQSPRYKVTKRGQDVALRCDPISGHVSLYWYRQALGQGPEFLTYFNYEAQQDKSGLPNDRFSAERPEGSISTLTIQRTEQRDSAMYRCASSAEASGGIYEQYFGPGTRLTVT.

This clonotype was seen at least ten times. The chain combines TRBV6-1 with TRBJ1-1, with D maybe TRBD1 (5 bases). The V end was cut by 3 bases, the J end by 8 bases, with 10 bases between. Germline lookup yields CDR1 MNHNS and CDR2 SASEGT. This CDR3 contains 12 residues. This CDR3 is CASSDLGQEAFF. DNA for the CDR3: TGTGCCAGCAGTGATTTGGGGCAAGAAGCTTTCTTT.

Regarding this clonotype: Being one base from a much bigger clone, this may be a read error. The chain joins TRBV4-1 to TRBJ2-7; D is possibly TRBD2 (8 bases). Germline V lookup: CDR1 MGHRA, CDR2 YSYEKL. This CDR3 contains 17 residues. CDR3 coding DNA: TGCGCCAGCAACCAAGATTGGGACAGCGGGAGCTCCTACGAGCAGTACTTC. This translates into CASNQDWDSGSSYEQYF.

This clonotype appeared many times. DNA for the CDR3: TGTGCCAGCAGCTTGGAGGGACAGGGTGCAATGGTTGGTAATTCACCCCTCCACTTT. Translation: CASSLEGQGAMVGNSPLHF. V usage is TRBV5-6 and J usage is TRBJ1-6, with 9 bases lining up with TRBD1. From germline, CDR1 is SGHDT and CDR2 YYEEEE. Trimming at V came to 0 bases and at J to 6 bases, leaving 13 bases not matched to a gene. CDR3 length: 19 amino acids.